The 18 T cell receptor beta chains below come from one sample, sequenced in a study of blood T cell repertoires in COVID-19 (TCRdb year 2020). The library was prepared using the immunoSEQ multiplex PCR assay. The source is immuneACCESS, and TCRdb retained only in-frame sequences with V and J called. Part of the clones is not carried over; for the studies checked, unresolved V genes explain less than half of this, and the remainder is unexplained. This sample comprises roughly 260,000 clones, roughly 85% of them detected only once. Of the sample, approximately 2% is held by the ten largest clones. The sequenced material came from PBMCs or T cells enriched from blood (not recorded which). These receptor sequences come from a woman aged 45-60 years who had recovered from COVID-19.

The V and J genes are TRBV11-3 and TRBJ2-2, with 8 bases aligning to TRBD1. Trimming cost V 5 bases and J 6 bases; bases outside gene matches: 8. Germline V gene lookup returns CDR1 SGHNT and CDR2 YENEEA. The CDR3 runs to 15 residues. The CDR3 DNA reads TGTGCCAGCAGCCACTACGCACAGGGGGCCGGGGAGCTGTTTTTT. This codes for CASSHYAQGAGELFF.

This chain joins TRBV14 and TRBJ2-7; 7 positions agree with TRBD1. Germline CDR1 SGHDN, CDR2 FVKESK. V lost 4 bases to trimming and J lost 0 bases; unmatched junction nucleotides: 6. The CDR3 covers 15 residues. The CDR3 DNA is TGTGCCAGCAGCCGCGACAGGGTAAGCTCCTACGAGCAGTACTTC. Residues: CASSRDRVSSYEQYF.

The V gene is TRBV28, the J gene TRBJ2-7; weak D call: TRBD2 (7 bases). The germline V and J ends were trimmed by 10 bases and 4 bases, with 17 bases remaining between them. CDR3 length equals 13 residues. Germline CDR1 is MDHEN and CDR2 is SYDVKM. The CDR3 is CAINGGRLYEQYF. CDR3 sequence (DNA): TGTGCCATCAACGGGGGGCGCTTATACGAGCAGTACTTC.

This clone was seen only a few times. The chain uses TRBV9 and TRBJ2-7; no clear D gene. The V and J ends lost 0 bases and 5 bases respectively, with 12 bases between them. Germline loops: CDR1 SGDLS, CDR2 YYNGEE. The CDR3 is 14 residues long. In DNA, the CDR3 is TGTGCCAGCAGCGTAGTGACATTCCCCAACGAGCAGTACTTC. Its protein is CASSVVTFPNEQYF.

CDR3 sequence reads: CASSLGTGGYQPQHF. The CDR3 DNA sequence: TGTGCCAGCAGTCTGGGGACAGGGGGTTATCAGCCCCAGCATTTT. The chain is built from TRBV28 and TRBJ1-5, with 11 bases that match TRBD1. Per the germline V gene, CDR1 is MDHEN and CDR2 is SYDVKM. CDR3 length: 15 residues. V was pared by 5 bases and J by 5 bases, with 5 bases of the junction left unmatched.

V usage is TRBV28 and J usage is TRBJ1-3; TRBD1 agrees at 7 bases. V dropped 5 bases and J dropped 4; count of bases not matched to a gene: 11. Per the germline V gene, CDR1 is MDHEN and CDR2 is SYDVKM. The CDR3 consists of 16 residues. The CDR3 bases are TGTGCCAGCAGTCCTCCGGGACAGAGTGTAGGAAACACCATATATTTT. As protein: CASSPPGQSVGNTIYF.

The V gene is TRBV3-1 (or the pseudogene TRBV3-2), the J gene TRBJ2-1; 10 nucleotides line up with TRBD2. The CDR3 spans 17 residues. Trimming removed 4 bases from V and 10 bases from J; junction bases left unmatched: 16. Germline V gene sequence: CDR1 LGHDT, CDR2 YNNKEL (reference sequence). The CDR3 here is CASSPLYSKREGREQFF. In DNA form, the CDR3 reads TGTGCCAGCAGCCCCCTTTACTCAAAGCGGGAGGGCCGGGAGCAGTTCTTC.

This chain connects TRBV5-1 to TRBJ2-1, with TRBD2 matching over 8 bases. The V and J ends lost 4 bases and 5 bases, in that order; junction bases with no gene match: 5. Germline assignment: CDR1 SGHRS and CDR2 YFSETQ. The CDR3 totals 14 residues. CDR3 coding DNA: TGCGCCAGCAGCCGGACTAGCAGCAACAATGAGCAGTTCTTC. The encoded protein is CASSRTSSNNEQFF.

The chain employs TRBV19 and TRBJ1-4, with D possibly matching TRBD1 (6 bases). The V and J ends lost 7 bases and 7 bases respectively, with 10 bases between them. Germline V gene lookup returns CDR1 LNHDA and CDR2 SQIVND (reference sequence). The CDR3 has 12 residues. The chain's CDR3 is CASTPRGEKLFF. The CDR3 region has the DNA TGTGCCAGTACCCCCAGGGGTGAAAAACTGTTTTTT.

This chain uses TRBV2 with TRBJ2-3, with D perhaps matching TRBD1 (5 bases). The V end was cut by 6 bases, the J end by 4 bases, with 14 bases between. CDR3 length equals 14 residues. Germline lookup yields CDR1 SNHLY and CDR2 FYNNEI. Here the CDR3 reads CASRARAGSDTQYF. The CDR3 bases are TGTGCCAGCAGGGCCCGGGCAGGGTCAGATACGCAGTATTTT.

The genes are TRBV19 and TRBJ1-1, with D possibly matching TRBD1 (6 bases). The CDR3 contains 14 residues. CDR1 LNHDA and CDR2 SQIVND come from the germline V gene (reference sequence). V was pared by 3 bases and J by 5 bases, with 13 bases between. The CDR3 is CASSMQKGGTEAFF. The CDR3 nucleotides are TGTGCCAGTAGTATGCAAAAGGGGGGGACTGAAGCTTTCTTT.

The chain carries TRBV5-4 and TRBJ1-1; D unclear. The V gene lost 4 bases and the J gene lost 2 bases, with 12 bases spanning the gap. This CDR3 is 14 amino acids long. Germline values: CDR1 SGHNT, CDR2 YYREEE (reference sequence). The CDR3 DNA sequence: TGTGCCAGCAGCGTGGGGAGGGTAAACACTGAAGCTTTCTTT. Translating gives CASSVGRVNTEAFF.

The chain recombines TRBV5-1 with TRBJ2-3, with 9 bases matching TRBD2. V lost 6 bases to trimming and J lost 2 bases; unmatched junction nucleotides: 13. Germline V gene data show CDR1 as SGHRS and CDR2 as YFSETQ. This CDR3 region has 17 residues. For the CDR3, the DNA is TGCGCCAGCAAATGGGGGACTAGCTACCTCAACACAGATACGCAGTATTTT. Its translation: CASKWGTSYLNTDTQYF.

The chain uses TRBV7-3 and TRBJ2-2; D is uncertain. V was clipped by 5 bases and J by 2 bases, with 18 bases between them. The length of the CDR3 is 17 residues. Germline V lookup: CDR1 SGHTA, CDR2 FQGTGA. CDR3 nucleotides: TGTGCCAGCAGCCCCCAGGCATTTACCTCTAACACCGGGGAGCTGTTTTTT. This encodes CASSPQAFTSNTGELFF.

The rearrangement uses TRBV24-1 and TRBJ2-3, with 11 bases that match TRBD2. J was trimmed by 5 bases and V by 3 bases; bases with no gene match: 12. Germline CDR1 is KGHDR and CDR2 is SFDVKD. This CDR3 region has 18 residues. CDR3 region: CATSDPRGSGRAGDTQYF. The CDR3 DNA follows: TGTGCCACCAGTGATCCCCGGGGTAGCGGGAGGGCCGGAGATACGCAGTATTTT.

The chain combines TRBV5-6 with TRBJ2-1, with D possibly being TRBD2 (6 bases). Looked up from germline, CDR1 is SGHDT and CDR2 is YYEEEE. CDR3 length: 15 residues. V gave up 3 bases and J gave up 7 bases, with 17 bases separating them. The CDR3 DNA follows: TGTGCCAGCAGCTCGTTTGATAGGAGGGATAATGAGCAGTTCTTC. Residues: CASSSFDRRDNEQFF.

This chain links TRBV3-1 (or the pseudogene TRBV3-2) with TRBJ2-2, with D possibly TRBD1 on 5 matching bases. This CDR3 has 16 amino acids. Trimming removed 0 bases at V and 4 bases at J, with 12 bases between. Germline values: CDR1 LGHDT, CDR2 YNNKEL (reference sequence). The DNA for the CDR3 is TGTGCCAGCAGCCAAGATTCTAGTCAGGGCACCGGGGAGCTGTTTTTT. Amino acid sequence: CASSQDSSQGTGELFF.

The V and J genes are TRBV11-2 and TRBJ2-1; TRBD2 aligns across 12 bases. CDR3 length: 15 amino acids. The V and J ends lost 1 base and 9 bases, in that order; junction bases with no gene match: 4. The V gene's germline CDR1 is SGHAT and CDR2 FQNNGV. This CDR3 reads CASSLVASGRVEQFF. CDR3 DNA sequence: TGTGCCAGCAGCTTAGTAGCTAGCGGGAGGGTTGAGCAGTTCTTC.